This T cell receptor beta chain was recorded in a study of neurological immune-mediated disorders. The cDNA came from 5'RACE with 10-nucleotide random UMIs. Over 200 million TCR-beta sequences from 15-18 subjects came from every sequencing run. From the 5' RACE reads, TCRdb called clonotypes with MiXCR, one entry per CDR3 protein. The table has tens of thousands of distinct CDR3 sequences, around 3.5% seen once. Looked up from germline, CDR1 is SGHTA and CDR2 is FQGNSA. The CDR3 spans 18 residues. Trimming stripped 2 bases from V and 0 bases from J, with 19 bases between. V gene TRBV7-2 combines with J gene TRBJ1-1, with a possible D match to TRBD1 (6 bases). The clonotype was recovered from a woman aged 50 to 65 with multiple sclerosis. Sample: PBMCs. The CDR3: CASSLSRGHFTMNTEAFF. The CDR3 DNA follows: TGTGCCAGCAGCTTATCGCGGGGGCATTTTACCATGAACACTGAAGCTTTCTTT. Complete variable domain (other parts from reference TRBV7-2 and TRBJ1-1): GAGVSQSPSNKVTEKGKDVELRCDPISGHTALYWYRQSLGQGLEFLIYFQGNSAPDKSGLPSDRFSAERTGGSVSTLTIQRTQQEDSAVYLCASSLSRGHFTMNTEAFFGQGTRLTVV.